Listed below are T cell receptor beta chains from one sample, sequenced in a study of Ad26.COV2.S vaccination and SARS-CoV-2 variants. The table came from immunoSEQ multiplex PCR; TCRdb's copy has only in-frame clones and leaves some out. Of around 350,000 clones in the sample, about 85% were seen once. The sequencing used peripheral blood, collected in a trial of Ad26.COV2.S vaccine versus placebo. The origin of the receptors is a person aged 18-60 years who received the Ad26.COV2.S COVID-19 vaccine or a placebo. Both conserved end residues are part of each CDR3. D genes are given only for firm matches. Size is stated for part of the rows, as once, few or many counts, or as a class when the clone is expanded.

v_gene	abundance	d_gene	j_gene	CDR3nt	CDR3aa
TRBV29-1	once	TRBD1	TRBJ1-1	TGCAGCGTTGTGCGGGACAGGGGAGGCACTGAAGCTTTCTTT	CSVVRDRGGTEAFF
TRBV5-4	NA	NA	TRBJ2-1	TGTGCCAGCAGCCAAGACAGCCGATCGGCAGAGCAGTTCTTC	CASSQDSRSAEQFF
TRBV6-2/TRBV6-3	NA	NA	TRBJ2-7	TGTGCCAGCAGTTACTCGACTTGGGGGCAGTACTTC	CASSYSTWGQYF
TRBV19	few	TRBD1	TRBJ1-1	TGTGCCAGTAGTCTAAAACCGGGACAGGGGAACACTGAAGCTTTCTTT	CASSLKPGQGNTEAFF
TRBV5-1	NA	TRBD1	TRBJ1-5	TGCGCCAGCAGCAGCGGGACAGGGGGGAATCAGCCCCAGCATTTT	CASSSGTGGNQPQHF
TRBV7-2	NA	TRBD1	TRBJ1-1	TGTGCCAGCAGCCCCGGGACAGGGGGCTTACTGAACACTGAAGCTTTCTTT	CASSPGTGGLLNTEAFF
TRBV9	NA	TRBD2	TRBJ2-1	TGTGCCAGCAGGGAATTACAGCGGGAGCCTTACAATGAGCAGTTCTTC	CASRELQREPYNEQFF
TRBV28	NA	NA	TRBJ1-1	TGTGCCAGCAGTTTTCTCCAAGGGCTGGGGAACACTGAAGCTTTCTTT	CASSFLQGLGNTEAFF
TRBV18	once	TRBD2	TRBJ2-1	TGTGCCAGCTCCCCTGCACTAGGCGGGGGGGCCAGTGAGCAGTTCTTC	CASSPALGGGASEQFF
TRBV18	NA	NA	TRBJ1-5	TGTGCCAGCTCACCATCACAGGGTTTTCAGCCCCAGCATTTT	CASSPSQGFQPQHF
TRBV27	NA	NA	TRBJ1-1	TGTGCCAGCAGAACAGGGATGAACACTGAAGCTTTCTTT	CASRTGMNTEAFF
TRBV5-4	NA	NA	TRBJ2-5	TGTGCCAGCTCTGGAGGGAGTGGGCTCCAAGAGACCCAGTACTTC	CASSGGSGLQETQYF
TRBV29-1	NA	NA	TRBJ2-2	TGCAGCGTTGACAGGCAGGGTTACCCCGGGGAGCTGTTTTTT	CSVDRQGYPGELFF
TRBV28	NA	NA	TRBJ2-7	TGTGCCAGCAGTTTACTAGCAGGGACCTACGAGCAGTACTTC	CASSLLAGTYEQYF
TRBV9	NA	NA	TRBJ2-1	TGTGCCAGCAGCGTAGCTAAGGGACAAGACTACAATGAGCAGTTCTTC	CASSVAKGQDYNEQFF
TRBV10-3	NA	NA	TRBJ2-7	TGTGCCATCAGTCCCGAGGGGGTTTGGGAGCAGTACTTC	CAISPEGVWEQYF
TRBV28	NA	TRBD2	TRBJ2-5	TGTGCCAGCAGTTTCCTCGCGGGAGGGTACCAAGAGACCCAGTACTTC	CASSFLAGGYQETQYF
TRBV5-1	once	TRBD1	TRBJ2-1	TGCGCCAGCAGCTTCCCCCCGACAGGGGGGATCGATGAGCAGTTCTTC	CASSFPPTGGIDEQFF